The 27 T cell receptor beta chains given below trace back to one sample, sequenced in a study of shared T cell receptors in the human thymus. Measured with immunoSEQ multiplex PCR; TCRdb has only the in-frame clones, and not every one. The profile covers hundreds of thousands of clones, with roughly 90% appearing a single time and approximately 0.011% taken by the ten largest. Another study also made use of these data, one on human thymus T cells.

Material: thymocytes. The receptors were gathered from a boy in the first two years of life with a congenital heart defect.

The chain has TRBV7-9 and TRBJ1-1, with no clear D. There are 13 residues in the CDR3. V shed 7 bases and J shed 8 bases, with 17 bases lying between them. Germline CDR1 is SEHNR and CDR2 is FQNEAQ (reference sequence). CDR3 region: CASTFKREGEAFF. The DNA of the CDR3 is TGTGCCAGCACCTTCAAGCGGGAGGGAGAAGCTTTCTTT.

This rearrangement joins TRBV2 to TRBJ2-7, with 9 bases that match TRBD2. The ends lost 11 bases at V and 2 bases at J; junction bases unmatched: 13. The CDR3 covers 15 residues. The germline V gene encodes CDR1 SNHLY and CDR2 FYNNEI. The CDR3 sequence: CARGGEREIPYEQYF. The CDR3 DNA follows: TGTGCCCGCGGGGGGGAGCGGGAGATTCCCTACGAGCAGTACTTC.

The chain couples TRBV4-3 to TRBJ2-6, with 9 nucleotides matching TRBD1. The length of the CDR3 is 17 residues. Per the germline V gene, CDR1 is LGHNA and CDR2 is YSLEER. Trimming cost V 3 bases and J 3 bases; bases outside gene matches: 6. CDR3 sequence: CASSQTGGFYGANVLTF. CDR3 in DNA: TGCGCCAGCAGCCAGACAGGGGGATTCTATGGGGCCAACGTCCTGACTTTC.

V gene TRBV2 combines with J gene TRBJ2-3; 14 nucleotides match TRBD2. The CDR3 totals 16 residues. After removal of 6 bases from V and 4 bases from J, the junction contained 6 bases not matched to a gene. Germline CDR1 SNHLY, CDR2 FYNNEI. The CDR3 DNA is TGTGCCAGCAGCCCTGGGACTAGCGGGAGTTCAGATACGCAGTATTTT. Its protein is CASSPGTSGSSDTQYF.

V usage is TRBV21-1 and J usage is TRBJ1-4; TRBD1, the table's D call, was not compared with the DNA. TRBV21-1 corresponds to a pseudogene. The CDR3 runs to 15 residues. The CDR3 protein is CASSSSQGTNEKLFF. In DNA, the CDR3 is TGTGCCAGCAGCTCATCACAGGGAACTAATGAAAAACTGTTTTTT.

Written as DNA, the CDR3 is TGCGCCAGCAGCCCGCCGGGACAGGGGGCGCCGGAGACTGAAGCTTTCTTT. Protein: CASSPPGQGAPETEAFF. This chain connects TRBV5-1 to TRBJ1-1; 12 bases line up with TRBD1. The CDR3 length is 17 residues. The trim removed 4 bases at V and 5 bases at J, leaving 12 bases unmatched. Germline CDR1 SGHRS, CDR2 YFSETQ.

V and J are TRBV19 and TRBJ2-1, with TRBD2 matching over 7 bases. The trim removed 4 bases at V and 1 base at J, leaving 4 bases unmatched. Germline lookup yields CDR1 LNHDA and CDR2 SQIVND (reference sequence). The length of the CDR3 is 15 residues. As DNA, the CDR3 is TGTGCCAGTAGTAAACAGCGGGATTCCTACAATGAGCAGTTCTTC. Its translation: CASSKQRDSYNEQFF. The whole variable domain, filled in from reference TRBV19 and TRBJ2-1, reads DGGITQSPKYLFRKEGQNVTLSCEQNLNHDAMYWYRQDPGQGLRLIYYSQIVNDFQKGDIAEGYSVSREKKESFPLTVTSAQKNPTAFYLCASSKQRDSYNEQFFGPGTRLTVL.

The chain employs TRBV5-4 and TRBJ2-5; D is ambiguous. The CDR3 is 15 amino acids. Germline V gene data show CDR1 as SGHNT and CDR2 as YYREEE (reference sequence). Trimming pared 4 bases from V and 4 bases from J, leaving 17 bases between. The CDR3 DNA sequence: TGTGCCAGCAGCCGCGAGCGCAGCCGACCAGAGACCCAGTACTTC. Its protein is CASSRERSRPETQYF.

The chain recombines TRBV6-1 with TRBJ1-4; D is undetermined. This CDR3 spans 13 amino acids. Germline assignment: CDR1 MNHNS and CDR2 SASEGT. Deletions cut 4 bases from V and 6 bases from J, with 9 bases between. The CDR3 DNA sequence: TGTGCCAGCAGTGGAAGGGAGGATGAAAAACTGTTTTTT. Residues: CASSGREDEKLFF.

The V call is TRBV7-2, the J call TRBJ2-1; weak D call: TRBD1 (5 bases). Germline-derived CDR1 and CDR2 are SGHTA and FQGNSA. V gave up 8 bases and J gave up 0 bases, with 14 bases separating them. The CDR3 has 15 amino acids. The CDR3 loop is CASLGPRSSYNEQFF. Written as DNA, the CDR3 is TGTGCCAGCCTGGGGCCGAGAAGCTCCTACAATGAGCAGTTCTTC.

The chain joins TRBV15 to TRBJ2-7; D might be TRBD1 (5 bases). This CDR3 region has 15 residues. The germline V gene has CDR1 LNHNV and CDR2 YYDKDF (reference sequence). Trimming left V 6 bases short and J 3 bases short, with 18 bases between. The CDR3 here is CATRGKTESYYEQYF. For the CDR3, the DNA is TGTGCCACCAGGGGAAAGACAGAAAGCTACTACGAGCAGTACTTC.

This clone has just one count. CDR3 sequence: CASSPRVAGAPRVETQYF. As DNA, the CDR3 is TGCGCCAGCAGCCCCCGGGTAGCGGGAGCCCCGCGCGTGGAGACCCAGTACTTC. The chain joins TRBV5-1 to TRBJ2-5; 9 bases line up with TRBD2. The V gene end was trimmed by 4 bases and the J gene end by 5 bases; junction bases not matched to a gene: 18. CDR1 is SGHRS, CDR2 YFSETQ, per germline. CDR3 length: 18 amino acids.

This chain connects TRBV6-1 to TRBJ2-4; D might be TRBD1 (7 bases). This CDR3 region has 15 residues. CDR1 is MNHNS and CDR2 is SASEGT in the germline V gene. The V end was cut by 2 bases, the J end by 7 bases, with 15 bases between. CDR3 sequence reads: CASSEPAGGGNIQYF. The CDR3 nucleotides read TGTGCCAGCAGTGAACCCGCAGGAGGGGGCAACATTCAGTACTTC.

The chain combines TRBV11-2 with TRBJ2-5; tentatively, D is TRBD2 (5 bases). Per the germline V gene, CDR1 is SGHAT and CDR2 is FQNNGV. The CDR3 sequence is 14 residues long. The V gene lost 3 bases and the J gene lost 5 bases, with 13 bases spanning the gap. The CDR3 sequence: CASSFLSGKETQYF. The CDR3, as DNA: TGTGCCAGCAGCTTCCTATCGGGGAAGGAGACCCAGTACTTC.

J is TRBJ2-1 and V is TRBV7-9; a weak D match, TRBD1 (6 bases). The CDR3 contains 15 residues. Germline V gene lookup returns CDR1 SEHNR and CDR2 FQNEAQ (reference sequence). The V gene lost 5 bases and the J gene lost 8 bases, with 19 bases spanning the gap. The CDR3 sequence is CASSHRDNFVDEQFF. The DNA for the CDR3 is TGTGCCAGCAGCCACCGGGACAACTTTGTGGATGAGCAGTTCTTC.

This chain connects TRBV30 to TRBJ1-2; 7 bases match TRBD1. Germline CDR1 is GTSNPN and CDR2 is SVGIG (reference sequence). J gave up 4 bases and V 3 bases, and 8 bases lay outside the gene matches. The CDR3 runs to 14 residues. CDR3 sequence reads: CAWRQQTGFYGYTF. Here the CDR3 DNA reads TGTGCCTGGAGACAGCAGACAGGGTTCTATGGCTACACCTTC.

The V call is TRBV4-3, the J call TRBJ1-2, with TRBD1 identical over 12 bases. This CDR3 region has 15 residues. Trimming removed 7 bases from V and 2 bases from J; junction bases left unmatched: 5. Germline CDR1 reads LGHNA; CDR2 reads YSLEER. CDR3 sequence reads: CASKTGTGGNYGYTF. The CDR3 DNA reads as TGCGCCAGCAAAACCGGGACAGGGGGCAACTATGGCTACACCTTC.

The genes are TRBV7-5 and TRBJ1-5; the D call in the table, TRBD1, was not verified against the DNA. TRBV7-5 is a known pseudogene. The CDR3 sequence is 16 residues long. The CDR3 region is CVRSLVPDRGRQPQHF. DNA of the CDR3: TGTGTCAGAAGCTTAGTCCCGGACAGGGGTAGGCAGCCCCAGCATTTT.

The genes are TRBV28 and TRBJ2-3; D is uncertain. Germline V gives CDR1 MDHEN, CDR2 SYDVKM. V lost 5 bases and J lost 4, with 4 bases in between. The CDR3 is 11 amino acids. The CDR3 bases are TGTGCCAGCAGTGCAGCAGATACGCAGTATTTT. It codes for CASSAADTQYF.

The chain joins TRBV19 to TRBJ1-5; 7 bases map to TRBD1. Losses at the gene ends were 6 bases for V and 6 bases for J; bases not matched to a gene: 5. CDR1 LNHDA and CDR2 SQIVND come from the germline V gene (reference sequence). The CDR3 totals 13 residues. Written as DNA, the CDR3 is TGTGCCAGTAGGGAAACAGGGGTTCAGCCCCAGCATTTT. Translating gives CASRETGVQPQHF.

The gene calls are TRBV4-2 and TRBJ1-2, with D possibly being TRBD1 (5 bases). This CDR3 contains 16 residues. The germline V gene has CDR1 LGHNA and CDR2 YNFKEQ. Trimming removed 0 bases from V and 4 bases from J, with 15 bases in between. In nucleotides, the CDR3 is TGTGCCAGCAGCCAAGATCATCTGGGGCGCGTCTATGGCTACACCTTC. Translating it yields CASSQDHLGRVYGYTF.

The rearrangement links TRBV25-1 to TRBJ2-2; 9 positions agree with TRBD2. The CDR3 runs 17 residues. Germline CDR1 is MGHDK and CDR2 is SYGVNS. After removal of 5 bases from V and 2 bases from J, the junction contained 9 bases not matched to a gene. CDR3 DNA sequence: TGTGCCAGCAGTTCTCCCTTTAGCGGGGGCAACACCGGGGAGCTGTTTTTT. Its protein product is CASSSPFSGGNTGELFF.

The chain recombines TRBV6-1 with TRBJ2-3, with 7 bases matching TRBD2. Germline CDR1 is MNHNS and CDR2 is SASEGT. V trimming: 2 bases; J trimming: 2 bases; junction bases outside the gene matches: 10. The CDR3 loop spans 17 amino acids. The CDR3 loop is CASSEQDSGRFTDTQYF. The CDR3, as DNA: TGTGCCAGCAGTGAACAAGATAGCGGGCGGTTCACAGATACGCAGTATTTT.

This chain connects TRBV4-1 to TRBJ1-5; D is uncertain. V dropped 2 bases and J dropped 2 bases, with 13 bases sitting between them. Germline CDR1 is MGHRA and CDR2 is YSYEKL. The CDR3 runs to 16 residues. The DNA for the CDR3 is TGCGCCAGCAGCCAAAGCCCGACCGCGGGCAATCAGCCCCAGCATTTT. Amino acid sequence: CASSQSPTAGNQPQHF.

The chain is built from TRBV30 and TRBJ2-7, with TRBD2 identical over 10 bases. Germline-derived CDR1 and CDR2 are GTSNPN and SVGIG (reference sequence). This CDR3 has 15 residues. V gave up 5 bases and J gave up 4 bases; unmatched junction bases: 11. The chain's CDR3 is CAWGRLAGEEYEQYF. DNA for the CDR3: TGTGCCTGGGGGCGTCTAGCGGGAGAGGAATACGAGCAGTACTTC.

This chain links TRBV30 with TRBJ2-7, with 12 nucleotides matching TRBD2. CDR3 length equals 16 residues. The J segment lost 3 bases and the V segment lost 0 bases, leaving 6 bases of the junction unmatched. Germline CDR1 reads GTSNPN; CDR2 reads SVGIG (reference sequence). The CDR3 spells CAWSVGLAGTRYEQYF. The CDR3 coding sequence is TGTGCCTGGAGTGTCGGACTAGCGGGAACCCGCTACGAGCAGTACTTC.

This chain joins TRBV6-5 and TRBJ2-1, with a weak D call TRBD2 (6 bases). The V gene lost 6 bases and the J gene lost 5 bases, with 17 bases spanning the gap. There are 15 residues in the CDR3. Per germline, CDR1 MNHEY and CDR2 SVGAGI. This chain's CDR3 is CASRYDWAGNNEQFF. The DNA for the CDR3 is TGTGCCAGCAGGTACGACTGGGCGGGAAACAATGAGCAGTTCTTC.